The clone carrying this T cell receptor (beta chain) has more than one count but fewer than ten. V dropped 5 bases and J dropped 4 bases, with 12 bases sitting between them. The CDR3 is 14 amino acids. Germline-derived CDR1 and CDR2 are SGHTA and FQGNSA. This sample is part of a study of response to subunit inactivated influenza vaccine. Via MiXCR, TCRdb re-called the RT-PCR reads, giving one row per CDR3 protein. Among 500,000 to 700,000 distinct CDR3 sequences, less than 25% were seen once, and the ten largest hold 2.5% to 3%. The same data also went into a second study, on T cells expressing NK-cell markers. Per that study: UMI-tagged 5'RACE template switching yielded the TCR beta cDNA.

This rearrangement joins TRBV7-2 to TRBJ2-1; a possible D gene is TRBD1 (6 bases). The specimen comprised CD4+ T cells sorted from PBMCs, sampled 11 to 12 days after vaccination. The TCR originated in a man aged 50-60 years who received an inactivated influenza vaccine. CDR3 DNA: TGTGCCAGCAGCAACCGGGACACTTACAATGAGCAGTTCTTC. It is translated as CASSNRDTYNEQFF.